This T cell receptor (beta chain) was found in a study of shared clonotypes between healthy human individuals. Study-level points and caveats: The sole specimen, blood, was sampled, and tissue repertoires likely differ.

On this clone itself: The antigen is undetermined.

There were only Caucasian adults among the donors, and all lived in Nashville, Tennessee. V lost 4 bases and J 0 bases, leaving 8 bases between the germline ends. The V gene's germline CDR1 is SGDLS and CDR2 YYNGEE. The CDR3 is 14 residues long. Deep was the level used in running the assay. Some clones are missing from TCRdb's copy, which holds only in-frame ones; the method was immunoSEQ multiplex PCR. The sample consists of about 480,000 clones, about four fifths of them appearing once. V usage is TRBV9 and J usage is TRBJ2-1; D possibly matches TRBD1 or TRBD2 (5 bases each). This receptor was taken from a woman between 40 and 55 years old in good health. Some clones in this sample may be carry-over from other donors' samples. The sample consisted of PBMCs. In DNA form, the CDR3 reads TGTGCCAGCAGCCGGGGCCACTCCTACAATGAGCAGTTCTTC. It yields the protein CASSRGHSYNEQFF.